Detailed here is one T cell receptor beta chain. The antigen is not known. This entry belongs to a study of shared clonotypes between healthy human individuals. Deep-level running was used for the assay. TCRdb keeps only in-frame clones here, not all; method: immunoSEQ multiplex PCR. Of 1,500,000 or so clones listed, 98% to 99% are singletons. Germline values: CDR1 MDHEN, CDR2 SYDVKM. The CDR3 is 17 amino acids. J gave up 0 bases and V 6 bases, and 6 bases lay outside the gene matches. Study results and limitations: Sampling used blood alone; tissue repertoires probably differ.

Donors were healthy HIV-negative adults without recent acute infections or vaccinations. Both subsets, CD45RA+ naive and CD45RA-negative memory, were split from the CD4+ cells. Material: naive CD4+ T cells sorted from blood. Subset here: CD45RA+ positively selected. The source of this sequence is a man aged 25 to 40 in good health. The rearrangement uses TRBV28 and TRBJ2-6; 9 positions match TRBD1. The CDR3 is CASSLGQGNSGANVLTF. DNA for the CDR3: TGTGCCAGCAGCCTCGGACAGGGGAACTCTGGGGCCAACGTCCTGACTTTC.